This entry describes one TCR beta chain. Germline V gene data show CDR1 as MNHEY and CDR2 as SVGEGT. The V and J ends lost 5 bases and 2 bases respectively, with 12 bases between them. This CDR3 region has 15 residues. Sequencing was performed with immunoSEQ multiplex PCR; in TCRdb, only in-frame clones are kept and a portion is missing. Altogether 100,000 to 150,000 clones are present, approximately 83% being singletons, with the ten largest covering around 17%. The sample comes from a study of blood T cell repertoires in COVID-19. Overall study context: Collection of acute and convalescent COVID-19 samples took place in the United States, Italy and Spain. PBMCs, B-cell-depleted T cells, or T cells were the source of the cDNA or gDNA that made up the material.

V and J are TRBV6-2 or TRBV6-3 and TRBJ2-2; D may be TRBD2 (6 bases). Sequencing was performed on peripheral blood. This sequence originates from a woman between 45 and 65 years old with acute or convalescent COVID-19. The CDR3 DNA is TGTGCCAGCAGTCCCCGGGACTCCAACACCGGGGAGCTGTTTTTT. Residues: CASSPRDSNTGELFF.